A single sample gave rise to the 5 T cell receptor beta chains below, sequenced in a study of T cells in Graves' hyperthyroidism and ophthalmopathy. The TCR beta CDR3 regions underwent amplification using RNA transcripts as the source. The HTBI primer set was used in a first-round RT-PCR of the TCR CDR3. TCRdb reanalysed the multiplex PCR reads using MiXCR and keeps one entry per CDR3 protein. The repertoire holds about 130,000 distinct CDR3 sequences, with around 20% as singletons. Sample: blood. The receptors originated from a woman aged 45-60 years with Graves' hyperthyroidism that later progressed to Graves' ophthalmopathy.

This chain uses TRBV10-3 with TRBJ2-6; 8 positions match TRBD1. The V and J ends lost 2 bases and 7 bases, in that order; junction bases with no gene match: 10. The CDR3 is 17 amino acids. The germline V gene encodes CDR1 ENHRY and CDR2 SYGVKD. The CDR3 DNA is TGTGCCATCAGTGAGGGACAGGGATCCCCCTCTGCCAACGTCCTGACTTTC. Translating it yields CAISEGQGSPSANVLTF.

As for this clonotype: Given a much more abundant clone one base away, this may be a read error. The chain is built from TRBV20-1 and TRBJ1-2; 7 bases are shared with TRBD1. CDR1 and CDR2 (germline): DFQATT, SNEGSKA (reference sequence). With V trimmed by 1 base and J by 4 bases, 9 bases remained unmatched. This CDR3 contains 15 residues. CDR3 nucleotide sequence: TGCAGTGCTAGAGGAGGGACAGAACTCTCCTATGGCTACACCTTC. This sequence encodes CSARGGTELSYGYTF.

The chain links TRBV20-1 to TRBJ2-7, with D tentatively TRBD1 (5 bases). V was clipped by 5 bases and J by 3 bases, with 14 bases between them. This CDR3 has 13 amino acids. Germline V gene sequence: CDR1 DFQATT, CDR2 SNEGSKA (reference sequence). CDR3 residues: CSAHGRTNYEQYF. CDR3 DNA sequence: TGCAGTGCTCACGGACGGACAAACTACGAGCAGTACTTC.

This clonotype was detected many times. V and J are TRBV7-9 and TRBJ1-2, with D unresolved. Germline loops: CDR1 SEHNR, CDR2 FQNEAQ (reference sequence). Trimming pared 5 bases from V and 4 bases from J, leaving 23 bases between. This CDR3 has 17 amino acids. CDR3 region: CASSPTHGSLLGYGYTF. CDR3 DNA sequence: TGTGCCAGCAGCCCAACACACGGAAGCCTTTTAGGCTATGGCTACACCTTC.

The V and J genes are TRBV6-2 or TRBV6-3 and TRBJ1-4; no firm D call. This CDR3 spans 17 amino acids. V shed 2 bases and J shed 5 bases, with 18 bases lying between them. Germline V gene data show CDR1 as MNHEY and CDR2 as SVGEGT. CDR3 in amino acids: CASSYGQTNRPNEKLFF. The CDR3 DNA reads as TGTGCCAGCAGTTACGGGCAGACTAATAGACCGAATGAAAAACTGTTTTTT.